A selection of T cell receptor beta chains follows, all from one sample in a study of pediatric ulcerative colitis. Sequencing used immunoSEQ multiplex PCR; TCRdb keeps in-frame clones, though not all of them. This sample carries 45,000 to 75,000 clones, about 89% of them seen once, and the ten largest clones take over 1.3%. Sample: blood. These receptors came from a boy between 5 and 17 years old who was a control in a study of pediatric ulcerative colitis. CDR3s include the opening cysteine and the closing phenylalanine or tryptophan. A D gene is named only where the DNA matches it firmly.

length,D,V,J,CDR3
15,NA,TRBV29-1,TRBJ2-7,CSVSGPKRLSYEQYF
12,NA,TRBV29-1,TRBJ1-2,CSVDRGNYGYTF
15,NA,TRBV4-3,TRBJ2-7,CASSQGSSSGYEQYF
13,NA,TRBV10-3,TRBJ1-2,CAISVSESYGYTF
14,NA,TRBV6-1,TRBJ1-2,CASSRVGVIYGYTF
12,NA,TRBV19,TRBJ1-5,CATADGNQPQHF
13,NA,TRBV7-6,TRBJ1-1,CASSLAGRDEAFF
16,NA,TRBV7-2,TRBJ2-1,CASSLWAGMLVNEQFF
17,TRBD1,TRBV27,TRBJ1-1,CASSLTGTGPDDTEAFF
13,NA,TRBV15,TRBJ2-5,CATSREWEETQYF
11,NA,TRBV10-3,TRBJ2-1,CAISLLNEQFF
15,NA,TRBV19,TRBJ1-5,CATTRRGVSNQPQHF
15,TRBD1,TRBV27,TRBJ2-7,CASRPDHGTGHEQYF
17,NA,TRBV28,TRBJ1-1,CASSVDRWGLRDTEAFF
16,TRBD2,TRBV2,TRBJ2-5,CASSEGRLAGAETQYF
13,NA,TRBV27,TRBJ2-7,CASSSARPYEQYF
16,NA,TRBV30,TRBJ2-1,CAWSVGRGMGYNEQFF
14,NA,TRBV11-2,TRBJ2-7,CASSTRSGFHEQYF
14,TRBD2,TRBV28,TRBJ2-7,CASRPPGGAHEQYF
15,NA,TRBV6-6,TRBJ2-5,CASRLNHTVRETQYF
14,NA,TRBV6-6,TRBJ2-5,CASRNRDNQETQYF
12,NA,TRBV27,TRBJ2-1,CASSPNRDEQFF
13,NA,TRBV28,TRBJ2-3,CASWGRGTDTQYF
16,TRBD2,TRBV7-8,TRBJ2-7,CASSSVSGRANYEQYF
15,TRBD2,TRBV2,TRBJ2-5,CASSVARGVQETQYF
17,TRBD1,TRBV7-9,TRBJ2-7,CASSSGQVSPHQSPFNF
15,NA,TRBV27,TRBJ2-1,CASSLEGLPYNEQFF
14,NA,TRBV6-4,TRBJ2-3,CASSQGMTTDTQYF
16,NA,TRBV5-6,TRBJ2-1,CASSWTDTFLYNEQFF
15,NA,TRBV7-2,TRBJ2-3,CASSFLRRGTDTQYF